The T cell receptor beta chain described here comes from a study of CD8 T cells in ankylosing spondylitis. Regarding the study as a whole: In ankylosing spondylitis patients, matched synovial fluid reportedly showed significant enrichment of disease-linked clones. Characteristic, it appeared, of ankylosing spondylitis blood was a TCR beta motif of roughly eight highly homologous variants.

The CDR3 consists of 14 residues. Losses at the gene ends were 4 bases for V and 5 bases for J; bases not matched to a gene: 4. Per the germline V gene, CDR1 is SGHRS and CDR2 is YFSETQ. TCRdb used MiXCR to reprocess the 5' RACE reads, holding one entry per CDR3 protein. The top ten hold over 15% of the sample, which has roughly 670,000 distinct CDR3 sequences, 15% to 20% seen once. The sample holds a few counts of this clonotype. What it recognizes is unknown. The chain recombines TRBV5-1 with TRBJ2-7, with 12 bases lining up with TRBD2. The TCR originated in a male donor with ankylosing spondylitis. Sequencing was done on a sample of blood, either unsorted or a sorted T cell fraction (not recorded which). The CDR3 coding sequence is TGCGCCAGCAGCATGACTAGCGGGGGTCACGAGCAGTACTTC. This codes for CASSMTSGGHEQYF.